The 25 T cell receptor beta chains given below trace back to one sample, sequenced in a study of blood T cell repertoires in COVID-19. The assay was immunoSEQ multiplex PCR, and TCRdb's table has in-frame clones only and misses some. Of about 210,000 clones in the sample, 75% to 85% were seen once. Input material: peripheral blood. The receptors derive from a woman in her seventies with COVID-19, enrolled during active disease.

The DNA of the CDR3 is TGTGCCAGCAGTGGGACTAAATGGGACTATGGCTACACCTTC. It specifies CASSGTKWDYGYTF. The chain uses TRBV6-6 and TRBJ1-2; TRBD1 might be the D (5 bases). CDR3 length: 14 residues. The ends were cut back, 5 bases at V and 3 bases at J, with 13 bases in the middle. From germline, CDR1 is MNHNY and CDR2 SVGAGI (reference sequence).

This chain links TRBV30 with TRBJ2-5; the D gene is possibly TRBD2 (5 bases). The germline V and J ends were trimmed by 3 bases and 2 bases, with 7 bases remaining between them. Germline V gives CDR1 GTSNPN, CDR2 SVGIG (reference sequence). The length of the CDR3 is 12 residues. The CDR3 sequence: CAWSERQETQYF. DNA for the CDR3: TGTGCCTGGAGCGAGCGGCAAGAGACCCAGTACTTC.

The CDR3 bases are TGTGCCAGCAGAACGGAGGGATCCAATTCACCCCTCCACTTT. This encodes CASRTEGSNSPLHF. This chain joins TRBV6-6 and TRBJ1-6, with D hard to call. Trimming removed 6 bases at V and 7 bases at J, with 13 bases between. The germline gives CDR1 MNHNY, CDR2 SVGAGI (reference sequence). This CDR3 is 14 amino acids long.

The chain is built from TRBV19 and TRBJ1-2; D is unresolved. Trimming took off 5 bases at V and 5 bases at J, with 6 bases between the two ends. This CDR3 comprises 11 residues. The germline CDR1 and CDR2 sequences are LNHDA and SQIVND (reference sequence). CDR3 nucleotides: TGTGCCAGTAGTGAGGCGTATGGCTACACCTTC. Protein sequence: CASSEAYGYTF.

The chain carries TRBV2 and TRBJ2-7; TRBD2 aligns across 15 bases. The trim removed 5 bases at V and 7 bases at J, leaving 6 bases unmatched. Germline V gene data show CDR1 as SNHLY and CDR2 as FYNNEI. The CDR3 has 15 amino acids. This chain's CDR3 is CASSTGLAGGGEQYF. The CDR3 nucleotides are TGTGCCAGCAGTACGGGACTAGCGGGAGGCGGAGAGCAGTACTTC. Drawing the rest from reference TRBV2 and TRBJ2-7, the complete variable domain is EPEVTQTPSHQVTQMGQEVILRCVPISNHLYFYWYRQILGQKVEFLVSFYNNEISEKSEIFDDQFSVERPDGSNFTLKIRSTKLEDSAMYFCASSTGLAGGGEQYFGPGTRLTVT.

This sequence joins TRBV5-1 and TRBJ2-1, with 8 nucleotides matching TRBD2. The CDR3 loop spans 17 amino acids. The germline CDR1 and CDR2 sequences are SGHRS and YFSETQ. The V segment lost 4 bases and the J segment 12 bases; nucleotides outside the gene matches: 21. CDR3 DNA: TGCGCCAGCAGCCCGCAGCATAGCGGGACTCCCGGGGTGGGGCAGTTCTTC. This sequence encodes CASSPQHSGTPGVGQFF.

This clone is a singleton in its sample. This chain joins TRBV2 and TRBJ2-3, with TRBD2 matching 12 bases. CDR1 and CDR2 from the germline V gene are SNHLY and FYNNEI. The CDR3 contains 14 residues. The junction had 3 bases not matched to a gene; V was cut back by 5 bases and J by 6 bases. As DNA, the CDR3 is TGTGCCAGCAGTCCCGGGACTAGCGGGGATACGCAGTATTTT. Translation gives CASSPGTSGDTQYF.

A remark on this clone: This sample includes further DNA sequences coding for the same CDR3. The chain combines TRBV28 with TRBJ2-7, with a weak D call TRBD1 (5 bases). Trimming removed 3 bases from V and 6 bases from J, with 6 bases in between. Per germline, CDR1 MDHEN and CDR2 SYDVKM. CDR3 length equals 11 residues. CDR3 coding DNA: TGTGCCAGCAGTTTGCAGGGCGAGCAGTACTTC. Encoded protein: CASSLQGEQYF.

The J gene is TRBJ2-1, the V gene TRBV7-2; D unresolved. The CDR3 is 13 residues long. Per the germline V gene, CDR1 is SGHTA and CDR2 is FQGNSA. Trimming removed 0 bases at V and 9 bases at J, with 9 bases between. CDR3 loop: CASSLALLGEQFF. The CDR3 nucleotides are TGTGCCAGCAGCTTAGCCCTTCTCGGTGAGCAGTTCTTC.

J is TRBJ1-5 and V is TRBV10-2; TRBD1 matches at 8 bases. Trimming took 2 bases from V and 7 from J; bases not matched to a gene: 4. Germline CDR1 WSHSY, CDR2 SAAADI. This CDR3 comprises 14 residues. The CDR3 loop reads CASSETGGKQPQHF. The CDR3 nucleotides read TGCGCCAGCAGTGAGACAGGGGGAAAACAGCCCCAGCATTTT.

The J gene is TRBJ1-1, the V gene TRBV29-1; 11 bases line up with TRBD1. Germline V gives CDR1 SQVTM, CDR2 ANQGSEA. Trimming took 6 bases from V and 5 from J; bases not matched to a gene: 14. The CDR3 extends over 16 amino acids. CDR3 region: CSVTDRGRFLGTEAFF. The CDR3 nucleotides read TGCAGCGTAACGGACAGGGGGCGCTTTTTGGGAACTGAAGCTTTCTTT.

This clone was detected many times. The CDR3 spells CASGRTRGAFF. CDR3 in DNA: TGTGCCAGCGGGCGGACTCGGGGAGCTTTCTTT. The chain couples TRBV7-9 to TRBJ1-1; no clear D. Germline loops: CDR1 SEHNR, CDR2 FQNEAQ (reference sequence). V was trimmed by 8 bases and J by 10 bases, leaving 14 bases between them. The CDR3 is 11 residues long.

The chain has TRBV27 and TRBJ2-1, with 8 bases identical to TRBD1. V dropped 2 bases and J dropped 10; count of bases not matched to a gene: 16. The CDR3 extends over 17 amino acids. Germline assignment: CDR1 MNHEY and CDR2 SMNVEV (reference sequence). The CDR3 coding sequence is TGTGCCAGCAGTTTAAGGTCCACAGGACAGGGACCTCGGGAGCAGTTCTTC. Its translation: CASSLRSTGQGPREQFF.

This clone was seen just once. CDR3 protein: CASRGQEEGEYF. Here the CDR3 DNA reads TGTGCCAGCAGGGGACAAGAGGAAGGGGAGTACTTC. The genes are TRBV28 and TRBJ2-7, with TRBD1 as a possible D gene (6 bases). The CDR3 consists of 12 residues. Deletions cut 6 bases from V and 11 bases from J, with 17 bases between. Per germline, CDR1 MDHEN and CDR2 SYDVKM.

The chain uses TRBV20-1 and TRBJ2-1; unclear D gene. This CDR3 comprises 12 residues. V was shortened by 3 bases and J by 7 bases, with 10 bases between the two germline ends. Germline CDR1 reads DFQATT; CDR2 reads SNEGSKA (reference sequence). The CDR3 is CSASPIGNEQFF. As DNA, the CDR3 is TGCAGTGCTAGTCCCATCGGGAATGAGCAGTTCTTC.

The chain couples TRBV5-6 to TRBJ1-3; 9 bases are a match to TRBD1. The germline V gene has CDR1 SGHDT and CDR2 YYEEEE. This CDR3 contains 15 residues. J was trimmed by 4 bases and V by 4 bases; bases with no gene match: 6. The CDR3 sequence: CASSLGTGSGNTIYF. In nucleotides, the CDR3 is TGTGCCAGCAGCCTGGGGACAGGGTCCGGAAACACCATATATTTT.

This rearrangement joins TRBV28 to TRBJ1-5; no definite D call. CDR3 size: 13 residues. CDR1 MDHEN and CDR2 SYDVKM come from the germline V gene. The V end lost 3 bases, the J end lost 5 bases, and 8 bases lay between the germline ends. This chain's CDR3 is CASSFEGHQPQHF. In DNA, the CDR3 is TGTGCCAGCAGTTTTGAGGGCCATCAGCCCCAGCATTTT.

The V gene is TRBV9, the J gene TRBJ1-6, with D possibly being TRBD1 (5 bases). Germline assignment: CDR1 SGDLS and CDR2 YYNGEE. Trimming took off 0 bases at V and 7 bases at J, with 8 bases between the two ends. The CDR3 is 14 residues long. The CDR3 reads CASSVGQPNSPLHF. The CDR3 region has the DNA TGTGCCAGCAGCGTAGGACAGCCAAATTCACCCCTCCACTTT.

The V and J genes are TRBV28 and TRBJ2-7; 16 nucleotides agree with TRBD2. This CDR3 has 19 residues. V gave up 6 bases and J gave up 2 bases; unmatched junction bases: 13. Germline-derived CDR1 and CDR2 are MDHEN and SYDVKM. The CDR3 nucleotides read TGTGCCAGCAGCACCCCTGGGGGGGGACTAGCGGGAGGGCCCTACGAGCAGTACTTC. It encodes CASSTPGGGLAGGPYEQYF.

V is TRBV28 and J is TRBJ2-3; 10 bases align to TRBD2. Germline V lookup: CDR1 MDHEN, CDR2 SYDVKM. The V and J ends lost 6 bases and 3 bases, in that order; junction bases with no gene match: 6. This CDR3 has 15 residues. CDR3 nucleotides: TGTGCCAGCAGGGGAGCGGGAGGGACGACAGATACGCAGTATTTT. Translation gives CASRGAGGTTDTQYF.

The chain recombines TRBV6-5 with TRBJ2-2; D is perhaps TRBD1 (5 bases). Per the germline V gene, CDR1 is MNHEY and CDR2 is SVGAGI. V was cut by 8 bases and J by 5 bases, with 12 bases left in between. CDR3 length: 13 amino acids. The CDR3 loop reads CASQGQTTGELFF. CDR3 sequence (DNA): TGTGCCAGCCAAGGACAAACGACCGGGGAGCTGTTTTTT.

This chain links TRBV28 with TRBJ1-1, with TRBD1 as a possible D gene (5 bases). In germline, CDR1 is MDHEN, CDR2 SYDVKM. V lost 7 bases and J 5 bases, leaving 14 bases between the germline ends. The CDR3 sequence is 13 residues long. The CDR3 DNA sequence: TGTGCCAGCACCGCCCAGGGTTGGACTGAAGCTTTCTTT. It translates to CASTAQGWTEAFF.

This sequence joins TRBV30 and TRBJ1-3; the D is unclear. Germline CDR1 is GTSNPN and CDR2 is SVGIG (reference sequence). The CDR3 is 15 residues long. The V end was cut by 4 bases, the J end by 2 bases, with 15 bases between. The CDR3 DNA follows: TGTGCCTGGATCGTGGCCGGAGGTGCTGGAAACACCATATATTTT. As protein: CAWIVAGGAGNTIYF.

The rearrangement links TRBV18 to TRBJ1-2, with TRBD1 identical over 10 bases. The V segment lost 3 bases and the J segment 3 bases; nucleotides outside the gene matches: 4. Germline V gene data show CDR1 as KGHSH and CDR2 as LQKENI. The CDR3 covers 15 residues. The CDR3 DNA reads as TGTGCCAGCTCACCCGGACAGGGGGAGGACTATGGCTACACCTTC. Its translation is CASSPGQGEDYGYTF.

This clone occurred once. This chain joins TRBV6-2 or TRBV6-3 and TRBJ2-2; weak D call: TRBD1 (6 bases). The germline gives CDR1 MNHEY, CDR2 SVGEGT. V was trimmed by 5 bases and J by 6 bases, leaving 13 bases between them. The CDR3 has 14 residues. The CDR3 DNA sequence: TGTGCCAGCAGTCGACAGGAGGAGGCCGGGGAGCTGTTTTTT. Translated, it gives CASSRQEEAGELFF.